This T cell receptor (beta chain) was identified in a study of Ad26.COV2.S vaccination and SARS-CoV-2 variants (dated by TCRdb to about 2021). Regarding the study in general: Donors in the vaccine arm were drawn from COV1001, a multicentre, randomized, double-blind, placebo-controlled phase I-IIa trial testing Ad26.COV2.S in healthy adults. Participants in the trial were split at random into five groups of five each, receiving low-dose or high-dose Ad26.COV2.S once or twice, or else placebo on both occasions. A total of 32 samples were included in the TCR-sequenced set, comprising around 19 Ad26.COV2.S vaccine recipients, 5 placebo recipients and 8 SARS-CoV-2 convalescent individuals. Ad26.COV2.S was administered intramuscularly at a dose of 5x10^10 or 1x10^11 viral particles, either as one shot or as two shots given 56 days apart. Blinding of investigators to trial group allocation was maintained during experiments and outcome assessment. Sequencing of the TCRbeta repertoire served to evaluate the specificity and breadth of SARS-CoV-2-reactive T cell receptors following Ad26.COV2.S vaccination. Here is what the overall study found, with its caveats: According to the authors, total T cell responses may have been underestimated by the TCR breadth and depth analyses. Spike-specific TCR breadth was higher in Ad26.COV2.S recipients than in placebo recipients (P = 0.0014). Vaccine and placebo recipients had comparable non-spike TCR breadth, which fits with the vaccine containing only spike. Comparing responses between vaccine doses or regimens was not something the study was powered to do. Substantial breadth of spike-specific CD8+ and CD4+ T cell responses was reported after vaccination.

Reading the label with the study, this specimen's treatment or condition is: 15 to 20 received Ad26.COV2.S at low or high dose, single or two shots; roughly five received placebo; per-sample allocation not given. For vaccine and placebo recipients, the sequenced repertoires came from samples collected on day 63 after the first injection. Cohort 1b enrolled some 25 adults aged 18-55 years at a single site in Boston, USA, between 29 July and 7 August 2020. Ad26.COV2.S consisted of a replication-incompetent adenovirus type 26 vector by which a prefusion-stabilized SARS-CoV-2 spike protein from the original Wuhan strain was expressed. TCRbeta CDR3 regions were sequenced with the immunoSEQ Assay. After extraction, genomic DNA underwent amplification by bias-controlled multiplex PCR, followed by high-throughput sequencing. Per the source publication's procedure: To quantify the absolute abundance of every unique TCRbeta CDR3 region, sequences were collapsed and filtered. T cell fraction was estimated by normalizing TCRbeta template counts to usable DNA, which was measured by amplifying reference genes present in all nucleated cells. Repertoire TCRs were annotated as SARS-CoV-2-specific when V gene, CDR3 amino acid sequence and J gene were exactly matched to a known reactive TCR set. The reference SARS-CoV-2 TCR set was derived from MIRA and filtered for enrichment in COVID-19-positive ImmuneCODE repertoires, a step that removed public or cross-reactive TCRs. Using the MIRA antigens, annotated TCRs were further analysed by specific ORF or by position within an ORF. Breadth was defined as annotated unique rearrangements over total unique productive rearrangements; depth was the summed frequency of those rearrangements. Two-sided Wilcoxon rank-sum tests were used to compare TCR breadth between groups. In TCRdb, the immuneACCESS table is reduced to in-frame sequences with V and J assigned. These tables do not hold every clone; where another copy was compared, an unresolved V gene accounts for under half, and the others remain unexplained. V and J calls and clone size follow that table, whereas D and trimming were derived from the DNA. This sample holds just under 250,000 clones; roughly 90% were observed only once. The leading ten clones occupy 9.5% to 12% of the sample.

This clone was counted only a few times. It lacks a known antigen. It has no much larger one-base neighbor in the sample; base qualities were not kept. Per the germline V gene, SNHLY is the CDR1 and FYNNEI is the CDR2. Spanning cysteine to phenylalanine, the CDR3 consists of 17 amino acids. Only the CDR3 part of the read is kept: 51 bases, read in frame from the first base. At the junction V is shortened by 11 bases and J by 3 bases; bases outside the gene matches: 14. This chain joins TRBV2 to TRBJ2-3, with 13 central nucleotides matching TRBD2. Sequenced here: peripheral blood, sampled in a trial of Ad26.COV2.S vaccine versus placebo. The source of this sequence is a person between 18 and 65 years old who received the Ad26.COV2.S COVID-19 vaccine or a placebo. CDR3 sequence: CACRLAGGLGDTDTQYF. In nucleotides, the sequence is TGTGCCTGTCGACTAGCGGGAGGCCTAGGGGATACAGATACGCAGTATTTT. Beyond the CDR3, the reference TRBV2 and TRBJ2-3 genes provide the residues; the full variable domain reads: EPEVTQTPSHQVTQMGQEVILRCVPISNHLYFYWYRQILGQKVEFLVSFYNNEISEKSEIFDDQFSVERPDGSNFTLKIRSTKLEDSAMYFCACRLAGGLGDTDTQYFGPGTRLTVL.